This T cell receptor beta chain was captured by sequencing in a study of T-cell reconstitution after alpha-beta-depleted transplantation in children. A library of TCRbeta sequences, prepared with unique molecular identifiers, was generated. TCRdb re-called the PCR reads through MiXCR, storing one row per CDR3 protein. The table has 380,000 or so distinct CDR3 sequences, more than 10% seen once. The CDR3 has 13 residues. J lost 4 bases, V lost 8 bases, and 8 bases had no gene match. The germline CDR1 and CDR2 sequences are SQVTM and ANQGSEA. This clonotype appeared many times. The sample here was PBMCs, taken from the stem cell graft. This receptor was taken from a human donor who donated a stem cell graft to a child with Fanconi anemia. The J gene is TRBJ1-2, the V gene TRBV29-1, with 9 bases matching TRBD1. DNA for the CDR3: TGCAGCACCTCCCGGGACAGGGTCTATGGCTACACCTTC. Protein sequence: CSTSRDRVYGYTF.